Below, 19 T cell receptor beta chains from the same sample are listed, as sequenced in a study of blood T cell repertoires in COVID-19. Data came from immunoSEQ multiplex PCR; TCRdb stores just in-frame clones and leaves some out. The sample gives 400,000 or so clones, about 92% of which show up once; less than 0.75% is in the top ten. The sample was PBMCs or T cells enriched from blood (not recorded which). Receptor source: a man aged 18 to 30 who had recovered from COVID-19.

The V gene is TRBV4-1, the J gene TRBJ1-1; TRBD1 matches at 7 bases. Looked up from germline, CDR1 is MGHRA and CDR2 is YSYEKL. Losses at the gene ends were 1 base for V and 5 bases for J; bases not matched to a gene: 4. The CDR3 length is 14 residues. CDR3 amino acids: CASSQVETGTEAFF. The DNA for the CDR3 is TGCGCCAGCAGCCAAGTAGAGACAGGGACTGAAGCTTTCTTT.

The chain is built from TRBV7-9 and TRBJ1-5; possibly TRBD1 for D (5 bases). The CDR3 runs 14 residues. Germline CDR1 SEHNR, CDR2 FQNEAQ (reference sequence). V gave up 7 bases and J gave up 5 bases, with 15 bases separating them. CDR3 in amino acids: CASTSDTLYQPQHF. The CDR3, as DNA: TGTGCCAGCACCTCGGACACGTTATATCAGCCCCAGCATTTT.

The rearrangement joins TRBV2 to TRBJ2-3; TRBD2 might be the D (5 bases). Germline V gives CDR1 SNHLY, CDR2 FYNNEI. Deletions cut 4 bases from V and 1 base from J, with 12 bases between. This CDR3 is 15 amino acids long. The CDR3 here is CASSGGPAGTDTQYF. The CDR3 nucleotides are TGTGCCAGCAGTGGAGGGCCGGCGGGCACAGATACGCAGTATTTT.

CDR3 protein: CASSDPITWQPQHF. The DNA for the CDR3 is TGTGCCAGCAGTGACCCTATTACTTGGCAGCCCCAGCATTTT. The V and J genes are TRBV2 and TRBJ1-5, with unresolved D. Trimming took 3 bases from V and 7 from J, leaving 13 bases between them. The CDR3 has 14 residues. Germline-derived CDR1 and CDR2 are SNHLY and FYNNEI.

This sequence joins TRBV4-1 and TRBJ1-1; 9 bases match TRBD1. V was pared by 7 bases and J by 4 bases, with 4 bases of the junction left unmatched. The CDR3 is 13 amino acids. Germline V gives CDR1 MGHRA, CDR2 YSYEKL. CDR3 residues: CASTGTGSTEAFF. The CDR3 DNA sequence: TGCGCCAGCACCGGGACAGGGAGCACTGAAGCTTTCTTT.

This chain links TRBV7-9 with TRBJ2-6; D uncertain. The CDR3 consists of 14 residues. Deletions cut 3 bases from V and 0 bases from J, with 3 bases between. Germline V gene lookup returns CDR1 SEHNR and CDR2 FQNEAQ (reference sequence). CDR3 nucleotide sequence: TGTGCCAGCAGCTTTAGCTCTGGGGCCAACGTCCTGACTTTC. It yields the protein CASSFSSGANVLTF.

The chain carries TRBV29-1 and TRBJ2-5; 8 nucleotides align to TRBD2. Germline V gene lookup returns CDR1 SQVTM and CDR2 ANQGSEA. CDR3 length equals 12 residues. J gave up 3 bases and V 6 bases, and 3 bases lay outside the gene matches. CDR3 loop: CSVHGGEETQYF. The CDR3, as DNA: TGCAGCGTGCACGGGGGGGAAGAGACCCAGTACTTC. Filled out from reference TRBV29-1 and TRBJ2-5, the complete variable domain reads SAVISQKPSRDICQRGTSLTIQCQVDSQVTMMFWYRQQPGQSLTLIATANQGSEATYESGFVIDKFPISRPNLTFSTLTVSNMSPEDSSIYLCSVHGGEETQYFGPGTRLLVL.

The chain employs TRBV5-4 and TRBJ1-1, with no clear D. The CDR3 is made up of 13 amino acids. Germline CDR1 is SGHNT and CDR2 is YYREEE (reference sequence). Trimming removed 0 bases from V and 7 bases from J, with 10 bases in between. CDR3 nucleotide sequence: TGTGCCAGCAGCTTGGCCGGGTTTGATGAAGCTTTCTTT. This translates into CASSLAGFDEAFF.

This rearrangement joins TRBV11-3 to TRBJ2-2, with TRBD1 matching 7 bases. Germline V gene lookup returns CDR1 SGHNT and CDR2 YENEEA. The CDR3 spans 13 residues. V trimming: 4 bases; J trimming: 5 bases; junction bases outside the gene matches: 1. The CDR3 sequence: CASSWTGTGELFF. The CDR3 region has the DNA TGTGCCAGCAGCTGGACAGGAACCGGGGAGCTGTTTTTT.

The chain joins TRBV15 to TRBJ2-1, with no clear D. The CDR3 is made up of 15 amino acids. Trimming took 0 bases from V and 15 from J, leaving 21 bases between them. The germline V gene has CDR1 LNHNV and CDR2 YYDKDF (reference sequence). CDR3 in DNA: TGTGCCACCAGCAGAGATTTCCGGTCCACTGTCGATCCGTTCTTC. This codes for CATSRDFRSTVDPFF.

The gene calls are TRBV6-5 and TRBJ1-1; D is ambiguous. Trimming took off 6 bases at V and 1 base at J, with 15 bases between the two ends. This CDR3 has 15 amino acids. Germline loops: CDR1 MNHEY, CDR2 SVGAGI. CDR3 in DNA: TGTGCCAGCAGCGCCCAGCGGGGTTGGAACACTGAAGCTTTCTTT. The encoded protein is CASSAQRGWNTEAFF.

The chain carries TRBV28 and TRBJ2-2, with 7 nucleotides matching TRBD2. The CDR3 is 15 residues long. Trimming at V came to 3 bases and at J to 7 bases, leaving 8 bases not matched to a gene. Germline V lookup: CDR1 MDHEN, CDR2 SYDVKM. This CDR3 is CASSFLGGSLGELFF. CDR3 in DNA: TGTGCCAGCAGTTTCCTGGGGGGGAGTCTCGGGGAGCTGTTTTTT.

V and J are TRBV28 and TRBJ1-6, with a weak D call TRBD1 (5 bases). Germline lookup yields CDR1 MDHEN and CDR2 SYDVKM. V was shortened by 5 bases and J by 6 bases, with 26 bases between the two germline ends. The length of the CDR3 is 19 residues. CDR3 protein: CASSPWDPPRRVSNSPLHF. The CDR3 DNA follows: TGTGCCAGCAGTCCGTGGGATCCCCCACGCAGGGTCAGTAATTCACCCCTCCACTTT.

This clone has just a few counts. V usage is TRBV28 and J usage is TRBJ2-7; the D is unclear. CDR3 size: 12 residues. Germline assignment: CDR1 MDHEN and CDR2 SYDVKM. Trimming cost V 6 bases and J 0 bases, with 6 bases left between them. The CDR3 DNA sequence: TGTGCCAGCAGCGTTTTCTCCTACGAGCAGTACTTC. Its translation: CASSVFSYEQYF.

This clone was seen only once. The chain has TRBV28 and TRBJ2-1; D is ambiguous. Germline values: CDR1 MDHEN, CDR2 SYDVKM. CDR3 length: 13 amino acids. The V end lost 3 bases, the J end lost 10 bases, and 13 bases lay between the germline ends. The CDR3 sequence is CASSLAEKTEQFF. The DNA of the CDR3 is TGTGCCAGCAGTTTGGCGGAGAAAACGGAGCAGTTCTTC.

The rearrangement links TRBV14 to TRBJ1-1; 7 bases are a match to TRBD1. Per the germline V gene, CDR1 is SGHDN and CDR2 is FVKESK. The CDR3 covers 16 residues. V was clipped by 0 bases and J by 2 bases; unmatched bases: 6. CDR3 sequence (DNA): TGTGCCAGCAGCCAAGATCAGGGGGACAGAAACACTGAAGCTTTCTTT. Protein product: CASSQDQGDRNTEAFF. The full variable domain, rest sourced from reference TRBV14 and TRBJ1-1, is EAGVTQFPSHSVIEKGQTVTLRCDPISGHDNLYWYRRVMGKEIKFLLHFVKESKQDESGMPNNRFLAERTGGTYSTLKVQPAELEDSGVYFCASSQDQGDRNTEAFFGQGTRLTVV.

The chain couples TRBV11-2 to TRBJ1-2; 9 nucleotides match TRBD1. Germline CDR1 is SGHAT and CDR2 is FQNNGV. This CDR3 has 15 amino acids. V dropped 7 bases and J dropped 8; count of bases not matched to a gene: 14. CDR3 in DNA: TGTGCCAGCACCCATCTTAGGACAGGGGTAAAGGGCTACACCTTC. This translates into CASTHLRTGVKGYTF.

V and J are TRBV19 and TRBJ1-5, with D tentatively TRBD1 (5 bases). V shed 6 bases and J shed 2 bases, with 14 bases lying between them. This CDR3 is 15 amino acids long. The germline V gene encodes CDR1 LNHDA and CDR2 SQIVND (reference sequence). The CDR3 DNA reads TGTGCCAGTAGCCCGTCTTGGGGCCGCAATCAGCCCCAGCATTTT. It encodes CASSPSWGRNQPQHF.

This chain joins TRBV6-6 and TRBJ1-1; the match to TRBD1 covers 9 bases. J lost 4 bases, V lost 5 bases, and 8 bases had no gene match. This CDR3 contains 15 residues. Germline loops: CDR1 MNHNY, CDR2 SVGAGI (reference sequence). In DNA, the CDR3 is TGTGCCAGCAGTCTACCCACAGGGGGCGGCACTGAAGCTTTCTTT. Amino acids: CASSLPTGGGTEAFF.